This TCR beta chain was documented in a study of cytomegalovirus exposure and HLA in healthy donors. This CDR3 region has 15 residues. V shed 4 bases and J 7 bases; nucleotides not matched to a gene: 11. From germline, CDR1 is SGHRS and CDR2 YFSETQ. The PCR was carried out with 60 Vbeta primers and 13 Jbeta primers. Sequenced by immunoSEQ multiplex PCR; TCRdb stores in-frame clones only, minus some. The repertoire holds fewer than 200,000 clones, about 88% seen once, with around 0.21% in the top ten. This TCR was sampled from a girl less than two years old in good health and CMV-seronegative. Material: PBMCs. The rearrangement uses TRBV5-1 and TRBJ1-2; 9 nucleotides line up with TRBD1. This CDR3 is CASSPYRGQEFGYTF. CDR3 sequence (DNA): TGCGCCAGCAGCCCATACAGGGGGCAAGAGTTTGGCTACACCTTC. Drawing the rest from reference TRBV5-1 and TRBJ1-2, the complete variable domain is KAGVTQTPRYLIKTRGQQVTLSCSPISGHRSVSWYQQTPGQGLQFLFEYFSETQRNKGNFPGRFSGRQFSNSRSEMNVSTLELGDSALYLCASSPYRGQEFGYTFGSGTRLTVV.